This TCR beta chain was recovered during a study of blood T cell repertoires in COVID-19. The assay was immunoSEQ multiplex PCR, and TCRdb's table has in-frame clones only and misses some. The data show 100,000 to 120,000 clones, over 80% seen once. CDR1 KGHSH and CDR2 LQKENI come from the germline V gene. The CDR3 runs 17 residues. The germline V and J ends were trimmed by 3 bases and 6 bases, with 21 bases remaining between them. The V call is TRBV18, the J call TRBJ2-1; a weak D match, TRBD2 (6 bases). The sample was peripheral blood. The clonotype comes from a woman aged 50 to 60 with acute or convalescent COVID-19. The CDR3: CASSPFPLREGGNEQFF. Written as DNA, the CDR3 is TGTGCCAGCTCACCCTTCCCCCTCAGAGAGGGAGGCAATGAGCAGTTCTTC.